A selection of T cell receptor beta chains follows, all from one sample in a study of T-cell memory formation after mild COVID-19. MiXCR, applied by TCRdb to the 5' RACE reads, yields one record per CDR3 protein. The table shows more than 150,000 distinct CDR3 sequences, with around a tenth occurring only once. What was sequenced was PBMCs or a T cell subset sorted from them (not recorded which). Every receptor here comes from a man younger than 35 who had mild COVID-19 (a few samples of this study predate the infection). Cell type and time point are not known. The CDR3 runs from the conserved cysteine through the conserved F or W. Each record gives: clone size, V gene, J gene, D gene, CDR3 protein, CDR3 DNA. A D gene is named only where the DNA matches it firmly. The size of a clone is reported for some rows only, either as once, few or many, or as a class for expanded clones.

many	TRBV5-1	TRBJ2-3	TRBD2	CASSSRLSGGVTDTQYF	TGCGCCAGCAGCTCTCGACTTAGCGGGGGGGTTACAGATACGCAGTATTTT
few	TRBV7-2	TRBJ1-2	NA	CASSFGGNSYGYTF	TGTGCCAGCAGCTTTGGGGGGAATAGCTATGGCTACACCTTC
few	TRBV20-1	TRBJ2-3	TRBD2	CSAHTTSGGGDTQYF	TGCAGTGCTCACACCACTAGCGGGGGTGGAGATACGCAGTATTTT
NA	TRBV3-2	TRBJ2-5	NA	CASSKDEETQYF	TGTGCCAGCAGCAAAGATGAGGAGACCCAGTACTTC
NA	TRBV19	TRBJ2-3	NA	CASSTFSGLGDTQYF	TGTGCCAGTAGTACCTTTAGCGGCTTAGGAGATACGCAGTATTTT
NA	TRBV5-1	TRBJ2-5	TRBD1	CASTTGQVRETQYF	TGCGCCAGCACCACAGGACAGGTACGAGAGACCCAGTACTTC
NA	TRBV24-1	TRBJ2-3	TRBD1	CATSDSRIQGAGTDTQYF	TGTGCCACCAGTGATTCTCGAATACAGGGGGCAGGCACAGATACGCAGTATTTT
few	TRBV7-2	TRBJ2-5	NA	CASSLGRGGTQYF	TGTGCCAGCAGCTTAGGTCGGGGCGGGACCCAGTACTTC
NA	TRBV20-1	TRBJ2-5	NA	CSARVPGRADETQYF	TGCAGTGCTAGAGTCCCGGGACGGGCCGACGAGACCCAGTACTTC
NA	TRBV4-3	TRBJ1-2	NA	CASSQDRLDGYTF	TGCGCCAGCAGCCAAGACCGACTGGATGGCTACACCTTC
few	TRBV6-5	TRBJ2-7	TRBD1	CASRSGTGVGEQYF	TGTGCCAGCAGGTCCGGGACAGGGGTTGGCGAGCAGTACTTC
many	TRBV12-3/TRBV12-4	TRBJ2-1	TRBD2	CASRSRTSGGAVGPTWYNEQFF	TGTGCCAGCAGAAGCAGGACTAGCGGGGGGGCCGTTGGTCCCACATGGTACAATGAGCAGTTCTTC
medium-sized	TRBV6-5	TRBJ1-2	NA	CASSQPPGEGGYTF	TGTGCCAGCAGTCAACCCCCCGGGGAGGGGGGCTACACCTTC
NA	TRBV2	TRBJ1-3	NA	CASSGKGTSGNTIYF	TGTGCCAGCAGTGGCAAGGGAACCTCTGGAAACACCATATATTTT
few	TRBV5-1	TRBJ2-5	TRBD1	CASSWGDRVETQYF	TGCGCCAGCAGCTGGGGCGACAGGGTAGAGACCCAGTACTTC
NA	TRBV4-3	TRBJ1-4	NA	CASSHGGGRGEANEKLFF	TGCGCCAGCAGCCATGGCGGAGGTAGGGGAGAGGCTAATGAAAAACTGTTTTTT
NA	TRBV5-1	TRBJ2-1	NA	CASSFEAASEQFF	TGCGCCAGCAGCTTCGAAGCGGCCAGTGAGCAGTTCTTC
NA	TRBV12-3/TRBV12-4	TRBJ1-4	NA	CASSLEQGTSEKLFF	TGTGCCAGCAGTTTAGAACAGGGAACAAGTGAAAAACTGTTTTTT
NA	TRBV7-9	TRBJ2-7	NA	CASSFQGGSYEQYF	TGTGCCAGCAGCTTTCAAGGGGGCTCCTACGAGCAGTACTTC
NA	TRBV11-2	TRBJ2-3	TRBD2	CASSLGLAGAGDTQYF	TGTGCCAGCAGCTTGGGACTAGCGGGGGCGGGAGATACGCAGTATTTT
NA	TRBV5-6	TRBJ2-1	TRBD2	CASSLLTSGESNEQFF	TGTGCCAGCAGCCTCCTTACTAGCGGGGAGTCCAATGAGCAGTTCTTC
NA	TRBV7-9	TRBJ2-1	TRBD2	CASSPGTSGLGEQFF	TGTGCCAGCAGCCCCGGGACTAGCGGCCTCGGTGAGCAGTTCTTC
few	TRBV7-2	TRBJ2-2	NA	CASSPLGENTGELFF	TGTGCCAGCAGCCCTCTCGGGGAGAACACCGGGGAGCTGTTTTTT
many	TRBV29-1	TRBJ1-2	TRBD1	CSVGTGTGYTF	TGCAGCGTCGGGACAGGGACTGGCTACACCTTC
NA	TRBV4-1	TRBJ1-6	NA	CASSQERDLNSPLHF	TGCGCCAGCAGCCAAGAACGGGACCTCAATTCACCCCTCCACTTT
NA	TRBV29-1	TRBJ1-1	TRBD1	CSVATGGNTEAFF	TGCAGCGTTGCGACAGGGGGGAACACTGAAGCTTTCTTT
few	TRBV6-5	TRBJ2-6	NA	CASTSNSGANVLTF	TGTGCCAGCACCAGCAACTCTGGGGCCAACGTCCTGACTTTC
few	TRBV5-1	TRBJ1-2	NA	CASSFNLPDNYGYTF	TGCGCCAGCAGCTTTAACCTCCCAGATAACTATGGCTACACCTTC
NA	TRBV7-2	TRBJ2-2	NA	CASSPDTGELFF	TGTGCCAGCAGCCCTGATACCGGGGAGCTGTTTTTT
many	TRBV6-2/TRBV6-3	TRBJ2-7	NA	CASSRRGPRITYEQYF	TGTGCCAGCAGCCGAAGGGGACCGCGAATTACTTACGAGCAGTACTTC
few	TRBV4-3	TRBJ2-3	NA	CASSQVLGDTQYF	TGCGCCAGCAGCCAAGTACTGGGAGATACGCAGTATTTT
few	TRBV7-2	TRBJ1-2	NA	CASSLAQGHYGYTF	TGTGCCAGCAGCTTAGCGCAGGGTCACTATGGCTACACCTTC
NA	TRBV5-4	TRBJ1-1	TRBD1	CATLGTGRTEAFF	TGTGCCACCCTCGGGACAGGAAGGACTGAAGCTTTCTTT
NA	TRBV6-5	TRBJ1-2	TRBD1	CASRGDRGRYGYTF	TGTGCCAGCAGGGGGGACAGGGGACGCTATGGCTACACCTTC
few	TRBV7-2	TRBJ1-2	NA	CASSRDPPGLYGYTF	TGTGCCAGCAGCCGAGACCCCCCAGGGCTCTATGGCTACACCTTC
NA	TRBV7-2	TRBJ1-5	NA	CASSLSYRQDSNQPQHF	TGTGCCAGCAGCTTGTCCTACCGACAGGATAGCAATCAGCCCCAGCATTTT
NA	TRBV7-8	TRBJ1-1	NA	CASSLDAQGGTEAFF	TGTGCCAGCAGCTTAGACGCCCAGGGTGGGACTGAAGCTTTCTTT
few	TRBV4-1	TRBJ2-2	TRBD2	CASSHGLGGASTGELFF	TGCGCCAGCAGCCACGGACTCGGGGGGGCGAGCACCGGGGAGCTGTTTTTT
few	TRBV29-1	TRBJ2-1	TRBD1	CSAEPGQGYNEQFF	TGCAGCGCGGAACCGGGACAGGGATACAATGAGCAGTTCTTC
few	TRBV10-3	TRBJ1-1	NA	CAISGEQGNTEAFF	TGTGCCATCAGTGGGGAACAGGGGAACACTGAAGCTTTCTTT
few	TRBV29-1	TRBJ1-3	TRBD1	CSALGQQNSGNTIYF	TGCAGCGCCTTGGGACAGCAGAACTCTGGAAACACCATATATTTT
few	TRBV5-6	TRBJ2-1	NA	CASSDSIRSYNEQFF	TGTGCCAGCAGTGACAGCATAAGGTCCTACAATGAGCAGTTCTTC
few	TRBV5-1	TRBJ2-1	TRBD1	CASSYGQGADEQFF	TGCGCCAGCAGCTATGGACAGGGGGCCGATGAGCAGTTCTTC
few	TRBV6-5	TRBJ2-1	TRBD1	CASSYSQGAVKSYNEQFF	TGTGCCAGCAGTTACAGCCAGGGGGCCGTGAAGAGCTACAATGAGCAGTTCTTC
many	TRBV4-2	TRBJ2-2	TRBD2	CASSPLAGVNTGELFF	TGTGCCAGCAGCCCTCTAGCGGGGGTGAACACCGGGGAGCTGTTTTTT
few	TRBV27	TRBJ1-1	NA	CASRSEMNTEAFF	TGTGCCAGCAGATCTGAGATGAACACTGAAGCTTTCTTT
few	TRBV11-2	TRBJ1-1	TRBD1	CASSLRDRGPRAFF	TGTGCCAGCAGCCTACGGGACAGGGGACCTCGAGCTTTCTTT
few	TRBV5-6	TRBJ1-2	TRBD1	CASSLLRDRGPYGYTF	TGTGCCAGCAGCTTACTACGGGACAGGGGGCCCTATGGCTACACCTTC